This T cell receptor (beta chain) was found in a study of glioma-infiltrating T cells after dendritic cell vaccination. This clone showed up just a few times. TCRdb keeps only in-frame clones here, not all; method: immunoSEQ multiplex PCR. The data show tens of thousands of clones, more than 65% seen once. This TCR derives from a human donor with glioblastoma. The material sequenced was blood, taken before dendritic cell vaccination.

The CDR3 here is CASSLTGGNEKLFF. The CDR3 region has the DNA TGTGCCAGCAGCCTCACAGGGGGGAATGAAAAACTGTTTTTT. The genes are TRBV5-4 and TRBJ1-4, with TRBD1 identical over 8 bases. Germline V CDR1 and CDR2: SGHNT, YYREEE (reference sequence). There are 14 residues in the CDR3. V shed 4 bases, J shed 5 bases, and the junction held 4 bases outside the gene matches.